Listed below are T cell receptor beta chains from one sample, sequenced in a study of T cell changes during pregnancy in multiple sclerosis. Clones were sequenced by immunoSEQ multiplex PCR, and TCRdb holds only the in-frame ones, with some missing. The data show around 70,000 clones, with 90% to 95% seen just once and 1.5% to 2% held by the top ten. Sequencing was performed on peripheral blood, taken in the first trimester of pregnancy. The receptors come from a female donor in good health, enrolled as a control in a pregnancy study. The CDR3 runs from the conserved cysteine through the conserved F or W. Each record gives: CDR3 protein, CDR3 DNA, J gene, V gene, clone size, D gene. A D gene is named only where the DNA matches it firmly. Size values are once, few and many counts, or a class for expanded clones, and some rows have none.

CASSRDTSYEQYF | TGTGCCAGCAGTCGAGACACGAGCTACGAGCAGTACTTC | TRBJ2-7 | TRBV6-6 | NA | NA
CASSLIGGMNTGELFF | TGTGCCAGCAGCTTAATTGGCGGCATGAACACCGGGGAGCTGTTTTTT | TRBJ2-2 | TRBV11-2 | NA | NA
CASRDSPSTNEKLFF | TGTGCCAGCAGGGACAGCCCCTCAACTAATGAAAAACTGTTTTTT | TRBJ1-4 | TRBV28 | NA | NA
CASSQGYEQFF | TGTGCCAGCAGTCAGGGGTATGAGCAGTTCTTC | TRBJ2-1 | TRBV6-6 | NA | NA
CATLADTGELFF | TGCGCCACACTAGCGGACACCGGGGAGCTGTTTTTT | TRBJ2-2 | TRBV4-1 | NA | TRBD2
CASSLGLAGATGTGELFF | TGCGCCAGCAGCTTGGGGCTAGCGGGAGCTACGGGGACCGGGGAGCTGTTTTTT | TRBJ2-2 | TRBV5-1 | NA | TRBD2
CASGQGRNAEAFF | TGTGCCAGCGGACAGGGCAGGAATGCTGAAGCTTTCTTT | TRBJ1-1 | TRBV6-1 | NA | TRBD1
CASSPGTGVYNEQFF | TGTGCCAGTAGTCCCGGGACAGGGGTCTACAATGAGCAGTTCTTC | TRBJ2-1 | TRBV19 | NA | TRBD1
CASSGTSTGELFF | TGTGCCAGCAGTGGGACTTCCACCGGGGAGCTGTTTTTT | TRBJ2-2 | TRBV2 | NA | NA
CASSFHLTGVTEKLFF | TGCGCCAGCAGCTTTCACTTGACAGGGGTGACAGAAAAACTGTTTTTT | TRBJ1-4 | TRBV5-1 | NA | TRBD1
CASAPGFTEAFF | TGTGCCAGCGCCCCGGGGTTCACTGAAGCTTTCTTT | TRBJ1-1 | TRBV6-5 | NA | NA
CASSLGTGRFGYSYEQYF | TGTGCCAGCAGCCTGGGGACAGGGAGGTTTGGGTACTCCTACGAGCAGTACTTC | TRBJ2-7 | TRBV5-6 | NA | TRBD1
CASSPTGDHQPQHF | TGTGCCAGCAGTCCGACAGGGGACCATCAGCCCCAGCATTTT | TRBJ1-5 | TRBV6-6 | NA | TRBD1
CASSVGTSGTDTQYF | TGCGCCAGCAGTGTCGGGACTAGCGGTACAGATACGCAGTATTTT | TRBJ2-3 | TRBV5-1 | NA | TRBD2
CASSESTGVKETQYF | TGTGCCAGCAGCGAATCAACAGGGGTCAAAGAGACCCAGTACTTC | TRBJ2-5 | TRBV13 | NA | TRBD1
CASSGSVATGSEAFF | TGTGCCAGCAGTGGATCAGTGGCCACGGGGTCTGAAGCTTTCTTT | TRBJ1-1 | TRBV2 | NA | NA
CAWSEEAGAFF | TGTGCCTGGAGCGAAGAGGCGGGGGCTTTCTTT | TRBJ1-1 | TRBV30 | NA | NA
CASSEDAATSEQYF | TGTGCCAGCAGTGAAGACGCGGCAACTTCCGAGCAGTACTTC | TRBJ2-7 | TRBV2 | NA | NA
CASSPGQTNTGELFF | TGTGCCAGCAGCCCGGGACAGACGAACACCGGGGAGCTGTTTTTT | TRBJ2-2 | TRBV28 | NA | TRBD1
CATSTPQITGGRVQYF | TGTGCCACCAGCACCCCTCAAATTACAGGGGGACGGGTGCAGTATTTT | TRBJ2-3 | TRBV15 | NA | TRBD1
CASSYGGGSSDTQYF | TGCGCCAGCAGCTACGGGGGGGGGTCCTCAGATACGCAGTATTTT | TRBJ2-3 | TRBV5-1 | once | TRBD2
CASSWPLAGGSTDTQYF | TGCGCCAGCAGCTGGCCCCTAGCGGGAGGTTCCACAGATACGCAGTATTTT | TRBJ2-3 | TRBV5-1 | NA | TRBD2
CASSEDLAGSPYEQYF | TGCGCCAGCAGCGAGGACCTAGCGGGGTCACCCTACGAGCAGTACTTC | TRBJ2-7 | TRBV5-1 | NA | TRBD2
CASSYSTGSGNTIYF | TGTGCCAGCAGTTACTCAACGGGTTCTGGAAACACCATATATTTT | TRBJ1-3 | TRBV6-6 | NA | NA
CASSPNPGQRDEQYF | TGTGCCAGCTCACCAAACCCGGGACAGAGGGACGAGCAGTACTTC | TRBJ2-7 | TRBV18 | NA | TRBD1
CASMVAQGQNNEQFF | TGTGCCAGCATGGTTGCACAGGGCCAAAACAATGAGCAGTTCTTC | TRBJ2-1 | TRBV6-1 | NA | NA
CASSEGIDTEAFF | TGTGCCAGCAGTGAGGGCATCGACACTGAAGCTTTCTTT | TRBJ1-1 | TRBV6-4 | NA | NA
CASSIRRADEQYF | TGTGCCAGTAGTATCCGCAGGGCCGACGAGCAGTACTTC | TRBJ2-7 | TRBV19 | NA | NA
CASSYGTGAMNTEAFF | TGTGCCAGCAGTTACGGGACAGGGGCGATGAACACTGAAGCTTTCTTT | TRBJ1-1 | TRBV6-5 | NA | TRBD1
CASTAQGFAEAFF | TGTGCCAGCACCGCACAGGGTTTCGCTGAAGCTTTCTTT | TRBJ1-1 | TRBV28 | NA | NA